This T cell receptor beta chain was identified during a study of blood T cell repertoires in COVID-19. Across the whole study: The cDNA or gDNA used as material had been derived from T cells, B-cell-depleted T cells, or PBMCs.

This clone appeared a single time. Authors' data handling: It was from reference gene primer amplification that nucleated cell counts were estimated. Only in-frame clones appear in the TCRdb table, and some are missing; sequencing was by immunoSEQ multiplex PCR. That table is the source of V, J and clone size, and D and trimming were worked out from the DNA. Of 250,000 to 350,000 clones in the sample, more than 75% are singletons; the top ten hold 2% to 2.5%. V dropped 0 bases and J dropped 8 bases, with 17 bases sitting between them. The CDR3 runs 15 residues. The germline gives CDR1 SGHKS, CDR2 YYEKEE (reference sequence). In assigning cohorts, the study relied on participant-reported clinical history.

The material sequenced was PBMCs or T cells enriched from blood (not recorded which). The source is a woman aged 55-69 years in a cohort exposed to, infected with or recovered from COVID-19 (not recorded which). This rearrangement joins TRBV5-5 to TRBJ1-2; D is perhaps TRBD1 (5 bases). This chain's CDR3 is CASSLVLGAPWGYTF. In nucleotides, the CDR3 is TGTGCCAGCAGCTTGGTTCTAGGGGCCCCCTGGGGCTACACCTTC. Supplemented by reference TRBV5-5 and TRBJ1-2, the full variable domain reads DAGVTQSPTHLIKTRGQQVTLRCSPISGHKSVSWYQQVLGQGPQFIFQYYEKEERGRGNFPDRFSARQFPNYSSELNVNALLLGDSALYLCASSLVLGAPWGYTFGSGTRLTVV.